This entry concerns a single TCR beta chain. The sample is drawn from a study of blood T cell repertoires in COVID-19. Method: immunoSEQ multiplex PCR; TCRdb's copy keeps in-frame clones and lacks some. The table records approximately 250,000 clones, about nine tenths of them present only once. The V gene end was trimmed by 1 base and the J gene end by 1 base; junction bases not matched to a gene: 3. In germline, CDR1 is LNHDA, CDR2 SQIVND (reference sequence). The CDR3 runs to 16 residues. Sample: peripheral blood. The chain has TRBV19 and TRBJ2-2, with TRBD1 matching over 7 bases. The TCR originated in a man aged 40-50 years with active or convalescent COVID-19. Written as DNA, the CDR3 is TGTGCCAGTAGTATAGGAGACAGGGTGAACACCGGGGAGCTGTTTTTT. It is translated as CASSIGDRVNTGELFF.